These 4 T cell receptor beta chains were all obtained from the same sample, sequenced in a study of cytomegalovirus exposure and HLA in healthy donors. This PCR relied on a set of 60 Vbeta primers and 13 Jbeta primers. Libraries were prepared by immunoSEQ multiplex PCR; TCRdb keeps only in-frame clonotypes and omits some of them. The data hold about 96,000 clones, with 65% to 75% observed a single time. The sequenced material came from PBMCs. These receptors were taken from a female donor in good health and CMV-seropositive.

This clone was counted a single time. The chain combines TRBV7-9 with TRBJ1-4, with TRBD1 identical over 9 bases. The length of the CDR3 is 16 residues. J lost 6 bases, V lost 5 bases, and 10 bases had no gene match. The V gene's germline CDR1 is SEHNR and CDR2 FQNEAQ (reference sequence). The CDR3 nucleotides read TGTGCCAGCAGCCGATCCTCCGGGACAGGGCATGAAAAACTGTTTTTT. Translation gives CASSRSSGTGHEKLFF.

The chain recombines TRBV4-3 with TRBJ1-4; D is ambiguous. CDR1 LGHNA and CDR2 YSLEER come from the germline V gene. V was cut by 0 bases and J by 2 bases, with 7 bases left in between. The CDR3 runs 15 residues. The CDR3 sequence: CASSQDPRTNEKLFF. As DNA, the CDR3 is TGCGCCAGCAGCCAAGATCCCAGGACTAATGAAAAACTGTTTTTT.

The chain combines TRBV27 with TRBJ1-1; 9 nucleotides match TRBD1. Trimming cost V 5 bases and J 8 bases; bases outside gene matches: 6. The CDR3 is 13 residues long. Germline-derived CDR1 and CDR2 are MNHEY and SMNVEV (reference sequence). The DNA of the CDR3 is TGTGCCAGCAGTCCCCTCGGACAGGGGGAAGCTTTCTTT. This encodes CASSPLGQGEAFF.

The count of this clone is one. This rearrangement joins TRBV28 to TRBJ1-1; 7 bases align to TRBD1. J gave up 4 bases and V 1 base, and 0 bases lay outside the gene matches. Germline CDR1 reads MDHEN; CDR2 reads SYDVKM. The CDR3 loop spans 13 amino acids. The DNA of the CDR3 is TGTGCCAGCAGTTTATACAGGGGCACTGAAGCTTTCTTT. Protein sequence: CASSLYRGTEAFF.